This TCR beta chain derives from a study of blood T cell repertoires in COVID-19. The overall study: The samples span acute and convalescent COVID-19 from the United States, Italy and Spain.

Original processing notes: Estimation of nucleated cell counts was performed using reference gene primer amplification. TCRdb's table, derived via immunoSEQ multiplex PCR, lists solely in-frame clones and lacks some. The V and J calls and clone size are taken from that table; D and trimming were inferred from the DNA. The table has roughly 80,000 clones, about 83% seen once. Trimming pared 8 bases from V and 0 bases from J, leaving 16 bases between. This CDR3 region has 16 residues. Germline V CDR1 and CDR2: SEHNR, FQNEAQ (reference sequence). The source material was peripheral blood. The chain carries TRBV7-9 and TRBJ1-4; D gene unclear. The sequence came from an older woman with acute or convalescent COVID-19. The CDR3 region has the DNA TGTGCCAGCCACTTAGGGATCGGGGCAACTAATGAAAAACTGTTTTTT. It codes for CASHLGIGATNEKLFF.